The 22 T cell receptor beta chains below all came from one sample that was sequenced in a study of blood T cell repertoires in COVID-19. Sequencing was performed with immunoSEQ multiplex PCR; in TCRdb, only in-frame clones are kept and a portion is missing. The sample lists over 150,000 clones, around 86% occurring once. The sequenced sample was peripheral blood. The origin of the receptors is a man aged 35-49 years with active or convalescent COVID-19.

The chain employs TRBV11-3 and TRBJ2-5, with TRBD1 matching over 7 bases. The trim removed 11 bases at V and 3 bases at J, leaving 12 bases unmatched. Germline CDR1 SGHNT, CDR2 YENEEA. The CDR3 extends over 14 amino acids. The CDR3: CARLRGHFEETQYF. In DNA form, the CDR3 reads TGTGCCCGCCTGAGGGGGCATTTTGAAGAGACCCAGTACTTC.

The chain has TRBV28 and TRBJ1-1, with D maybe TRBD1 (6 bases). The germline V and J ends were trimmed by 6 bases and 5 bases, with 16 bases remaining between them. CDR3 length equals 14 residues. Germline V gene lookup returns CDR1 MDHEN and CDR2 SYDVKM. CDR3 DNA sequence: TGTGCCAGCAGGGTCGGGGACATGGGAACTGAAGCTTTCTTT. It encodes CASRVGDMGTEAFF.

In DNA form, the CDR3 reads TGTGCCAGCAGTTACTGGCAGGGCCATGAGCAGTTCTTC. Its translation: CASSYWQGHEQFF. This sequence joins TRBV6-5 and TRBJ2-1; D may be TRBD1 (5 bases). Germline loops: CDR1 MNHEY, CDR2 SVGAGI. V dropped 1 base and J dropped 8 bases, with 9 bases sitting between them. This CDR3 spans 13 amino acids.

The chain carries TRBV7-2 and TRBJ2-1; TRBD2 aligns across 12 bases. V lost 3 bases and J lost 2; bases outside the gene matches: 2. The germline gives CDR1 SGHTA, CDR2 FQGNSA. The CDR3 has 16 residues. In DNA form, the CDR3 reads TGTGCCAGCAGCTTCTCTAGCGGGGGGGCCTACAATGAGCAGTTCTTC. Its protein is CASSFSSGGAYNEQFF.

CDR3 amino acids: CASSTGPGTEAFF. Written as DNA, the CDR3 is TGTGCCAGCAGTACAGGGCCGGGCACTGAAGCTTTCTTT. This chain links TRBV12-3 or TRBV12-4 with TRBJ1-1; D might be TRBD1 (6 bases). This CDR3 is 13 amino acids long. Trimming took off 5 bases at V and 4 bases at J, with 11 bases between the two ends.

CDR3 in DNA: TGTGCCAGCAGTTTTACGGCCAGGGATAATCAGCCCCAGCATTTT. Translated, it gives CASSFTARDNQPQHF. V usage is TRBV28 and J usage is TRBJ1-5, with D possibly being TRBD1 (5 bases). The V end lost 3 bases, the J end lost 4 bases, and 13 bases lay between the germline ends. From germline, CDR1 is MDHEN and CDR2 SYDVKM. The CDR3 loop spans 15 amino acids.

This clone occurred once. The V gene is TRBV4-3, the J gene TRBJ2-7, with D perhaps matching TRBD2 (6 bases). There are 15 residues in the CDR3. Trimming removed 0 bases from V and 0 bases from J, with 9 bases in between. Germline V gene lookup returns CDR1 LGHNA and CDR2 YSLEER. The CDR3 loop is CASSQDSGSSYEQYF. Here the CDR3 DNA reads TGCGCCAGCAGCCAAGATAGCGGCTCCTCCTACGAGCAGTACTTC.

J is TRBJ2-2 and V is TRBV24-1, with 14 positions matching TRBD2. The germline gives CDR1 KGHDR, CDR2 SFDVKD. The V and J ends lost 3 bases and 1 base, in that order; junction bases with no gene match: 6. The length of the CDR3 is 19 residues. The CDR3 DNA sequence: TGTGCCACCAGTGATCAGGGACTAGCGGGGGCCCTGAACACCGGGGAGCTGTTTTTT. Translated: CATSDQGLAGALNTGELFF.

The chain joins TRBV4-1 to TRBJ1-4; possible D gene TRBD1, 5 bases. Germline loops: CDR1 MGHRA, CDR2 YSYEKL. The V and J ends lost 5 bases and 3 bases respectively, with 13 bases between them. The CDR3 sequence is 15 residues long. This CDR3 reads CASSTSGGSNEKLFF. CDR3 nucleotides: TGCGCCAGCAGCACCTCGGGGGGATCTAATGAAAAACTGTTTTTT.

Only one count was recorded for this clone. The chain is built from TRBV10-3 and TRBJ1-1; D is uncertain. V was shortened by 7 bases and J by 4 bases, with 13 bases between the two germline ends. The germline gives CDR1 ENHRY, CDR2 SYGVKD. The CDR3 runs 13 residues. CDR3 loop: CAINKEGGTEAFF. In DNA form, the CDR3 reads TGTGCCATCAACAAGGAGGGCGGCACTGAAGCTTTCTTT.

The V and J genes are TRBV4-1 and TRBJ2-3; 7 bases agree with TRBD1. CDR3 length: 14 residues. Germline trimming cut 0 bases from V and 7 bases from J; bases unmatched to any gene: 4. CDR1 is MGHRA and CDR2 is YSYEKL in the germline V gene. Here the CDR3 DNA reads TGCGCCAGCAGCCAAGACGACAGGGCTAATACGCAGTATTTT. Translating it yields CASSQDDRANTQYF.

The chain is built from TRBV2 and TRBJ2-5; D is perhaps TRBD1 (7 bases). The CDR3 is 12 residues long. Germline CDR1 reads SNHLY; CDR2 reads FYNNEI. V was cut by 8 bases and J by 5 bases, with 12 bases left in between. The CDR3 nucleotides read TGTGCCAGCGGAGGGGGCCTGGAGACCCAGTACTTC. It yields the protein CASGGGLETQYF.

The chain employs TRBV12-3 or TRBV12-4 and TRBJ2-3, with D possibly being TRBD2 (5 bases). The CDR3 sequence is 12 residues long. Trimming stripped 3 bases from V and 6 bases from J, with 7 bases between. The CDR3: CASSFGEDTQYF. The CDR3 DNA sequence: TGTGCCAGCAGTTTCGGGGAGGATACGCAGTATTTT.

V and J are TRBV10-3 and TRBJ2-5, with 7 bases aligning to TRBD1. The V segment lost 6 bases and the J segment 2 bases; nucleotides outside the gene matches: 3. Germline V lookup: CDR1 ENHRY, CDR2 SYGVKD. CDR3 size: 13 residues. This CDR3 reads CAIRGTEQETQYF. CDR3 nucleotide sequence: TGTGCCATCAGGGGGACAGAACAAGAGACCCAGTACTTC.

The CDR3 nucleotides read TGCGCCAGCAGTGTTAGCACCGGGGAGCTGTTTTTT. It yields the protein CASSVSTGELFF. The rearrangement links TRBV10-1 to TRBJ2-2; no definite D call. Germline-derived CDR1 and CDR2 are WNHNN and SYGVQD (reference sequence). V dropped 4 bases and J dropped 4 bases, with 4 bases sitting between them. CDR3 size: 12 residues.

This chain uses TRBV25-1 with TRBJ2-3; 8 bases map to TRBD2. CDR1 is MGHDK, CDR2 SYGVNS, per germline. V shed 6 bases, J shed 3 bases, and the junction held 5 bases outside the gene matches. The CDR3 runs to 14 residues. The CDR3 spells CASSLAGTTDTQYF. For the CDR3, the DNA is TGTGCCAGCAGCTTAGCGGGGACTACAGATACGCAGTATTTT.

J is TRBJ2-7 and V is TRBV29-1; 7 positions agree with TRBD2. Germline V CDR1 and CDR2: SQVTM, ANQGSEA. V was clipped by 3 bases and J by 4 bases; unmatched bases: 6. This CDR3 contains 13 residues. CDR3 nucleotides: TGCAGCGTTGAGAGGATGGGGGGGTACGAGCAGTACTTC. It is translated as CSVERMGGYEQYF.

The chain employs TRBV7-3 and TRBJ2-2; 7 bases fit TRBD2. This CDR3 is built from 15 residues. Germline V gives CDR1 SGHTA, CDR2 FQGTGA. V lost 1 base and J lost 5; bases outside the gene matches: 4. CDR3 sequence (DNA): TGTGCCAGCAGCTTAAGCGGGGGAAGAACCGGGGAGCTGTTTTTT. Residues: CASSLSGGRTGELFF.

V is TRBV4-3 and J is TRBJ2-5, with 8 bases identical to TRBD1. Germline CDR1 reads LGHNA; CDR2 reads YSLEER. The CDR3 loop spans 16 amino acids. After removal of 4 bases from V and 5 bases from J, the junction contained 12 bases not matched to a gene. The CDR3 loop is CASSPYRTDRGETQYF. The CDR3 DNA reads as TGCGCCAGCAGCCCATACAGAACCGACAGGGGCGAGACCCAGTACTTC.

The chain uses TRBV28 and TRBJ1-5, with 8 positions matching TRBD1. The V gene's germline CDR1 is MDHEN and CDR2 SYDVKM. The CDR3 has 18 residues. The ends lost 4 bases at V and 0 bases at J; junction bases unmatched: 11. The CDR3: CASSSPGQAYYSNQPQHF. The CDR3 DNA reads TGTGCCAGCAGTTCTCCGGGACAGGCTTACTATAGCAATCAGCCCCAGCATTTT.

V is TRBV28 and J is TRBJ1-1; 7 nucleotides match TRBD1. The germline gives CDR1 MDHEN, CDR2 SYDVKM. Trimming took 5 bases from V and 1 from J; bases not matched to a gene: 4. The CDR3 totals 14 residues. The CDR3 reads CASSRQGKNTEAFF. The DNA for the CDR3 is TGTGCCAGCAGTCGACAGGGTAAGAACACTGAAGCTTTCTTT.

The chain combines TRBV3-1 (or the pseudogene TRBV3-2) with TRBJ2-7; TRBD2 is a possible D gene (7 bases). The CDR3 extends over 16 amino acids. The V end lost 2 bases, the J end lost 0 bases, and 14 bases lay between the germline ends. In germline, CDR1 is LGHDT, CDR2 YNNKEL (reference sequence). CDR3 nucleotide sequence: TGTGCCAGCAGCCAACTAGGCGGGGGCCACTCCTACGAGCAGTACTTC. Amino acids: CASSQLGGGHSYEQYF.